The 24 T cell receptor beta chains in this list originate from one sample, sequenced in a study of blood T cell repertoires in COVID-19 (TCRdb year 2020). Library prep was done by the immunoSEQ multiplex PCR assay. Held by TCRdb, this immuneACCESS table contains in-frame sequences only and omits some clones. Under half of the omission traces to an unresolved V gene where checked; the cause of the rest is unknown. This sample comprises about 160,000 clones, over 80% of them detected only once. The ten biggest clones cover about 4.8% of the sample. Sequenced sample: peripheral blood. The receptor source for this set is a man aged 25-45 years with COVID-19, enrolled during active disease.

V is TRBV7-2 and J is TRBJ2-7; TRBD2 aligns across 9 bases. CDR1 is SGHTA, CDR2 FQGNSA, per germline. V shed 0 bases and J 2 bases; nucleotides not matched to a gene: 8. The CDR3 sequence is 17 residues long. The CDR3 region is CASSLAAVAGDPYEQYF. CDR3 DNA: TGTGCCAGCAGCTTAGCGGCGGTAGCGGGAGATCCCTACGAGCAGTACTTC.

This rearrangement joins TRBV19 to TRBJ1-2; the match to TRBD1 covers 7 bases. There are 13 residues in the CDR3. Germline V lookup: CDR1 LNHDA, CDR2 SQIVND (reference sequence). V was pared by 3 bases and J by 8 bases, with 6 bases of the junction left unmatched. CDR3 residues: CASSIDRVGGYTF. The CDR3 DNA reads TGTGCCAGTAGTATCGACAGGGTAGGAGGCTACACCTTC.

The CDR3 protein is CASSPGAGATTYNEQFF. The DNA of the CDR3 is TGTGCCAGCAGCCCGGGCGCGGGGGCCACTACCTACAATGAGCAGTTCTTC. The rearrangement joins TRBV7-9 to TRBJ2-1, with D maybe TRBD2 (7 bases). The V end lost 5 bases, the J end lost 2 bases, and 19 bases lay between the germline ends. The CDR3 is 17 residues long. CDR1 and CDR2 (germline): SEHNR, FQNEAQ (reference sequence). Using reference TRBV7-9 and TRBJ2-1 for the parts outside the CDR3, the full variable domain is DTGVSQNPRHKITKRGQNVTFRCDPISEHNRLYWYRQTLGQGPEFLTYFQNEAQLEKSRLLSDRFSAERPKGSFSTLEIQRTEQGDSAMYLCASSPGAGATTYNEQFFGPGTRLTVL.

The CDR3 DNA is TGTGCCAGCACCCGACAGAGCTCCTACAATGAGCAGTTCTTC. This sequence encodes CASTRQSSYNEQFF. The rearrangement links TRBV7-2 to TRBJ2-1, with D tentatively TRBD1 (5 bases). The CDR3 contains 14 residues. The V gene's germline CDR1 is SGHTA and CDR2 FQGNSA. The ends were cut back, 7 bases at V and 0 bases at J, with 10 bases in the middle. The whole variable domain, remainder taken from reference TRBV7-2 and TRBJ2-1, is GAGVSQSPSNKVTEKGKDVELRCDPISGHTALYWYRQSLGQGLEFLIYFQGNSAPDKSGLPSDRFSAERTGGSVSTLTIQRTQQEDSAVYLCASTRQSSYNEQFFGPGTRLTVL.

This clone was seen only a few times. CDR3 sequence reads: CASSLTPREAFF. CDR3 DNA: TGTGCCAGCAGCTTAACTCCCCGTGAAGCTTTCTTT. The V call is TRBV13, the J call TRBJ1-1, with D hard to call. CDR1 and CDR2 (germline): PRHDT, FYEKMQ (reference sequence). Deletions cut 2 bases from V and 7 bases from J, with 8 bases between. This CDR3 has 12 residues.

This clone showed up just once. J is TRBJ1-3 and V is TRBV4-3; no definite D call. The V end lost 0 bases, the J end lost 0 bases, and 6 bases lay between the germline ends. The germline V gene encodes CDR1 LGHNA and CDR2 YSLEER. The CDR3 length is 15 residues. The CDR3 sequence is CASSQDTRSGNTIYF. The CDR3 bases are TGCGCCAGCAGCCAAGACACTCGCTCTGGAAACACCATATATTTT.

V usage is TRBV4-3 and J usage is TRBJ1-2; D is perhaps TRBD1 (6 bases). Trimming removed 4 bases at V and 6 bases at J, with 18 bases between. The CDR3 has 15 residues. Germline CDR1 is LGHNA and CDR2 is YSLEER. CDR3 nucleotides: TGCGCCAGCAGCCTTGTTGTGACAGGCCCTGATGGCTACACCTTC. This sequence encodes CASSLVVTGPDGYTF.

The chain links TRBV3-1 (or the pseudogene TRBV3-2) to TRBJ2-2, with TRBD2 matching over 15 bases. This CDR3 is 18 amino acids long. With 4 bases clipped from V and 5 bases from J, the junction kept 8 bases outside the gene matches. The germline V gene encodes CDR1 LGHDT and CDR2 YNNKEL (reference sequence). The CDR3, as DNA: TGTGCCAGCAGCCCGGGACTAGCGGGAGGTTCGGGGACCGGGGAGCTGTTTTTT. This gives the protein CASSPGLAGGSGTGELFF.

The chain joins TRBV9 to TRBJ1-1; no clear D gene. CDR3 length: 13 residues. Looked up from germline, CDR1 is SGDLS and CDR2 is YYNGEE. V was clipped by 0 bases and J by 4 bases, with 7 bases between them. This CDR3 reads CASSVDGSTEAFF. The CDR3 nucleotides are TGTGCCAGCAGCGTAGACGGTAGCACTGAAGCTTTCTTT.

The gene calls are TRBV12-5 and TRBJ1-6; D not certain. The CDR3 contains 17 residues. Germline V gives CDR1 LGHNT, CDR2 FRNRAP. V was shortened by 0 bases and J by 0 bases, with 9 bases between the two germline ends. The chain's CDR3 is CASGLVPHSSYNSPLHF. The CDR3 nucleotides read TGTGCTAGTGGTTTGGTACCCCACAGCTCCTATAATTCACCCCTCCACTTT.

This chain connects TRBV9 to TRBJ2-5; 7 bases agree with TRBD1. The CDR3 contains 18 residues. Germline CDR1 and CDR2: SGDLS and YYNGEE. Trimming took 3 bases from V and 5 from J; bases not matched to a gene: 19. CDR3 sequence: CASSERGGTALSGETQYF. In nucleotides, the CDR3 is TGTGCCAGCAGCGAAAGAGGTGGGACAGCCCTATCGGGGGAGACCCAGTACTTC.

CDR3 sequence reads: CASSHSGANLANVLTF. The CDR3 bases are TGCGCCAGCAGCCACTCAGGGGCCAACCTTGCCAACGTCCTGACTTTC. The rearrangement links TRBV5-1 to TRBJ2-6; D may be TRBD1 (6 bases). CDR3 length equals 16 residues. The V end lost 4 bases, the J end lost 7 bases, and 18 bases lay between the germline ends. Germline V gives CDR1 SGHRS, CDR2 YFSETQ.

The CDR3 region has the DNA TGTGCCAGCAGGGTTCGACAGGGGAAGCTGTTTTTT. This translates into CASRVRQGKLFF. The chain has TRBV2 and TRBJ2-2; the match to TRBD1 covers 8 bases. CDR1 and CDR2 from the germline V gene are SNHLY and FYNNEI. V was pared by 6 bases and J by 12 bases, with 6 bases of the junction left unmatched. This CDR3 has 12 residues. The full variable domain, its missing parts supplied by reference TRBV2 and TRBJ2-2, is EPEVTQTPSHQVTQMGQEVILRCVPISNHLYFYWYRQILGQKVEFLVSFYNNEISEKSEIFDDQFSVERPDGSNFTLKIRSTKLEDSAMYFCASRVRQGKLFFGEGSRLTVL.

This chain uses TRBV27 with TRBJ2-1; tentative D call: TRBD2 (6 bases). The CDR3 has 16 amino acids. V dropped 5 bases and J dropped 5 bases, with 19 bases sitting between them. CDR1 is MNHEY and CDR2 is SMNVEV in the germline V gene (reference sequence). CDR3: CASSPASGERDNEQFF. DNA for the CDR3: TGTGCCAGCAGTCCCGCCTCGGGGGAACGTGACAATGAGCAGTTCTTC.

This CDR3 reads CASSQTSGTGELFF. For the CDR3, the DNA is TGTGCCAGCAGCCAGACTAGCGGGACCGGGGAGCTGTTTTTT. The chain carries TRBV6-6 and TRBJ2-2; TRBD2 agrees at 10 bases. The CDR3 contains 14 residues. Germline V gives CDR1 MNHNY, CDR2 SVGAGI (reference sequence). The J segment lost 5 bases and the V segment lost 6 bases, leaving 3 bases of the junction unmatched.

The chain employs TRBV9 and TRBJ2-1, with TRBD2 as a possible D gene (5 bases). The V gene lost 5 bases and the J gene lost 0 bases, with 12 bases spanning the gap. There are 15 residues in the CDR3. CDR1 is SGDLS, CDR2 YYNGEE, per germline. The CDR3 reads CASSGAGSSYNEQFF. The CDR3, as DNA: TGTGCCAGCAGTGGTGCGGGCAGCTCCTACAATGAGCAGTTCTTC.

The chain combines TRBV27 with TRBJ2-3, with 10 bases fitting TRBD2. CDR3 length: 16 residues. J lost 2 bases, V lost 5 bases, and 7 bases had no gene match. In germline, CDR1 is MNHEY, CDR2 SMNVEV (reference sequence). DNA of the CDR3: TGTGCCAGCAGTCGACCGGGACTAGCGTCCACAGATACGCAGTATTTT. This gives the protein CASSRPGLASTDTQYF.

The chain recombines TRBV6-2 or TRBV6-3 with TRBJ2-7, with 9 bases that match TRBD1. Germline lookup yields CDR1 MNHEY and CDR2 SVGEGT. Losses at the gene ends were 6 bases for V and 3 bases for J; bases not matched to a gene: 9. The CDR3 consists of 15 residues. CDR3 residues: CASSNAPTGGYEQYF. Written as DNA, the CDR3 is TGTGCCAGCAGCAATGCGCCGACAGGGGGCTACGAGCAGTACTTC.

The chain joins TRBV27 to TRBJ2-5, with TRBD2 identical over 11 bases. V lost 5 bases, J lost 5 bases, and 13 bases stayed unmatched. This CDR3 has 17 amino acids. The germline CDR1 and CDR2 sequences are MNHEY and SMNVEV (reference sequence). The CDR3 protein is CASSPGLAGSGVETQYF. Written as DNA, the CDR3 is TGTGCCAGCAGTCCAGGACTAGCGGGCTCGGGGGTGGAGACCCAGTACTTC.

This chain connects TRBV19 to TRBJ1-2; 8 bases fit TRBD1. The CDR3 is 15 residues long. Germline V CDR1 and CDR2: LNHDA, SQIVND (reference sequence). The trim removed 9 bases at V and 6 bases at J, leaving 15 bases unmatched. The CDR3 DNA reads TGTGCCAGCCTTAGTTGGACAGGGATCGGGCATGGCTACACCTTC. Its protein is CASLSWTGIGHGYTF.

The gene calls are TRBV18 and TRBJ2-3, with 9 bases that match TRBD2. The CDR3 covers 18 residues. CDR1 KGHSH and CDR2 LQKENI come from the germline V gene. V trimming: 4 bases; J trimming: 3 bases; junction bases outside the gene matches: 14. This chain's CDR3 is CASSLLRGASGGTDTQYF. CDR3 nucleotides: TGTGCCAGCTCACTTCTCAGGGGTGCAAGCGGGGGGACAGATACGCAGTATTTT.

This CDR3 reads CASSADRGPDTQYF. Here the CDR3 DNA reads TGTGCCAGCAGTGCGGACAGGGGGCCAGATACGCAGTATTTT. This chain links TRBV25-1 with TRBJ2-3, with 11 nucleotides matching TRBD1. This CDR3 contains 14 residues. Trimming removed 4 bases from V and 4 bases from J; junction bases left unmatched: 1. CDR1 and CDR2 (germline): MGHDK, SYGVNS.

This chain links TRBV15 with TRBJ2-7; TRBD1 agrees at 9 bases. Trimming took 3 bases from V and 6 from J; bases not matched to a gene: 9. The CDR3 length is 15 residues. The germline CDR1 and CDR2 sequences are LNHNV and YYDKDF (reference sequence). The CDR3 loop reads CATSRDRGTMGEQYF. CDR3 DNA sequence: TGTGCCACCAGCAGGGACAGGGGTACCATGGGCGAGCAGTACTTC.

The chain is built from TRBV6-2 or TRBV6-3 and TRBJ2-1; 12 bases fit TRBD2. The CDR3 is 15 residues long. CDR1 is MNHEY and CDR2 is SVGEGT in the germline V gene. The trim removed 5 bases at V and 8 bases at J, leaving 7 bases unmatched. This CDR3 reads CASSQTSGSFDEQFF. CDR3 DNA: TGTGCCAGCAGTCAGACTAGCGGGAGTTTCGATGAGCAGTTCTTC.